One sample yielded the 5 T cell receptor beta chains listed below, sequenced in a study of OX40 agonist ivuxolimab in advanced cancers. Clones were read by immunoSEQ multiplex PCR, and TCRdb kept only the in-frame ones, dropping some. Of 40,000 to 50,000 clones listed, more than 70% were seen once; the top ten hold 0.45% to 0.6%. The source material was CD4+ or CD8+ T cells sorted from blood, sampled in a trial of the OX40 agonist ivuxolimab. Every receptor here comes from an adult with an advanced solid tumor such as melanoma, head and neck, liver or kidney cancer.

V is TRBV2 and J is TRBJ1-5; D not resolved. The CDR3 is 13 amino acids. V was trimmed by 1 base and J by 7 bases, leaving 8 bases between them. Germline V gene lookup returns CDR1 SNHLY and CDR2 FYNNEI. The CDR3 protein is CASSEGGWQPQHF. CDR3 nucleotide sequence: TGTGCCAGCAGTGAAGGGGGATGGCAGCCCCAGCATTTT. Using reference TRBV2 and TRBJ1-5 for the parts outside the CDR3, the full variable domain is EPEVTQTPSHQVTQMGQEVILRCVPISNHLYFYWYRQILGQKVEFLVSFYNNEISEKSEIFDDQFSVERPDGSNFTLKIRSTKLEDSAMYFCASSEGGWQPQHFGDGTRLSIL.

The CDR3 coding sequence is TGCGCCAGCAGCAGCAGCGGGGTCGGTGAGCAGTTCTTC. The encoded protein is CASSSSGVGEQFF. The J gene is TRBJ2-1, the V gene TRBV4-3; the match to TRBD2 covers 7 bases. The V gene end was trimmed by 5 bases and the J gene end by 9 bases; junction bases not matched to a gene: 7. This CDR3 comprises 13 residues. Germline values: CDR1 LGHNA, CDR2 YSLEER.

The rearrangement uses TRBV19 and TRBJ1-2; D not resolved. The CDR3 sequence is 14 residues long. The germline V gene has CDR1 LNHDA and CDR2 SQIVND (reference sequence). Trimming shortened V by 0 bases and J by 4 bases, and 9 bases separated the two germline ends. In DNA form, the CDR3 reads TGTGCCAGTAGTATAGATCAAGGGCGCTATGGCTACACCTTC. As protein: CASSIDQGRYGYTF. Full variable domain (missing parts from reference TRBV19 and TRBJ1-2): DGGITQSPKYLFRKEGQNVTLSCEQNLNHDAMYWYRQDPGQGLRLIYYSQIVNDFQKGDIAEGYSVSREKKESFPLTVTSAQKNPTAFYLCASSIDQGRYGYTFGSGTRLTVV.

V is TRBV9 and J is TRBJ2-1, with D maybe TRBD2 (6 bases). Germline lookup yields CDR1 SGDLS and CDR2 YYNGEE. The CDR3 contains 15 residues. V lost 4 bases, J lost 0 bases, and 11 bases lay in between. The CDR3 sequence: CASSRTISSYNEQFF. The CDR3 nucleotides are TGTGCCAGCAGCCGGACTATCAGCTCCTACAATGAGCAGTTCTTC.

V usage is TRBV19 and J usage is TRBJ2-3; 8 bases are a match to TRBD2. Looked up from germline, CDR1 is LNHDA and CDR2 is SQIVND (reference sequence). The CDR3 totals 17 residues. The trim removed 0 bases at V and 6 bases at J, leaving 11 bases unmatched. The CDR3 reads CASSIDVGGAGRDTQYF. The DNA of the CDR3 is TGTGCCAGTAGTATAGATGTCGGGGGGGCCGGTCGGGATACGCAGTATTTT.